Each of the 17 T cell receptor beta chains below was sequenced from the same sample in a study of T cells in Graves' hyperthyroidism and ophthalmopathy. Amplified TCR beta CDR3 regions came from RNA transcripts. A first-round RT-PCR of the TCR CDR3 used the HTBI primer set. Each CDR3 protein is one row after TCRdb ran MiXCR on the multiplex PCR reads. The repertoire holds around 660,000 distinct CDR3 sequences, with approximately 42% as singletons. Sequenced sample: peripheral blood or thyroid tissue (not recorded which). The receptors stem from an adult man with Graves' disease, either hyperthyroidism or ophthalmopathy (not recorded which).

This chain uses TRBV29-1 with TRBJ1-2; no clear D. CDR1 and CDR2 from the germline V gene are SQVTM and ANQGSEA. This CDR3 region has 13 residues. V was cut by 0 bases and J by 5 bases, with 10 bases left in between. CDR3 sequence reads: CSVEEGGMYGYTF. The CDR3 region has the DNA TGCAGCGTTGAAGAAGGCGGGATGTATGGCTACACCTTC. Based on the CDR3 plus reference TRBV29-1 and TRBJ1-2, the full variable domain is SAVISQKPSRDICQRGTSLTIQCQVDSQVTMMFWYRQQPGQSLTLIATANQGSEATYESGFVIDKFPISRPNLTFSTLTVSNMSPEDSSIYLCSVEEGGMYGYTFGSGTRLTVV.

In this sample, this clonotype turned up a few times. CDR3 region: CASSSGQGHSYEQYF. The CDR3 nucleotides are TGCGCCAGCAGCTCCGGACAGGGGCATTCCTACGAGCAGTACTTC. This sequence joins TRBV5-1 and TRBJ2-7; the match to TRBD1 covers 9 bases. The CDR3 covers 15 residues. V shed 3 bases and J 1 base; nucleotides not matched to a gene: 5. In germline, CDR1 is SGHRS, CDR2 YFSETQ. The full variable domain, completed using reference TRBV5-1 and TRBJ2-7, is KAGVTQTPRYLIKTRGQQVTLSCSPISGHRSVSWYQQTPGQGLQFLFEYFSETQRNKGNFPGRFSGRQFSNSRSEMNVSTLELGDSALYLCASSSGQGHSYEQYFGPGTRLTVT.

Details on this clonotype: A read error may be the cause here, since a much bigger clone is one base away. Since no conserved phenylalanine or tryptophan closes the CDR3, a read error is the likely cause. The chain couples TRBV29-1 to TRBJ1-1; weak D call: TRBD1 (5 bases). The V end lost 1 base, the J end lost 6 bases, and 21 bases lay between the germline ends. Per the germline V gene, CDR1 is SQVTM and CDR2 is ANQGSEA. CDR3 length equals 16 residues. CDR3 in amino acids: CSVEGPSTALLAEAFL. CDR3 nucleotides: TGCAGCGTTGAAGGGCCCTCGACAGCCCTCCTAGCTGAAGCTTTCCTT.

V usage is TRBV12-3 or TRBV12-4 and J usage is TRBJ1-2; perhaps TRBD1 as D (5 bases). The germline V and J ends were trimmed by 7 bases and 2 bases, with 17 bases remaining between them. The CDR3 length is 15 residues. Here the CDR3 reads CASMDDSSRNYGYTF. CDR3 nucleotide sequence: TGTGCCAGCATGGATGACAGTTCCCGAAACTATGGCTACACCTTC.

As to this clonotype: The missing conserved phenylalanine or tryptophan at the end of this CDR3 makes a read error likely. This chain uses TRBV20-1 with TRBJ2-5; no firm D call. The CDR3 totals 12 residues. CDR1 is DFQATT, CDR2 SNEGSKA, per germline (reference sequence). V lost 6 bases, J lost 4 bases, and 12 bases lay in between. CDR3 loop: CSANGPTETQYL. The CDR3, as DNA: TGCAGTGCCAACGGCCCTACAGAGACCCAGTACCTC.

This clonotype was found a few times. This chain connects TRBV12-3 or TRBV12-4 to TRBJ1-5, with D possibly TRBD1 on 5 matching bases. V lost 6 bases to trimming and J lost 6 bases, with 15 bases between them. There are 14 residues in the CDR3. The CDR3 loop is CASSLGGARQPQHF. CDR3 coding DNA: TGTGCCAGCAGCCTCGGAGGGGCCCGTCAGCCCCAGCATTTT.

The genes are TRBV20-1 and TRBJ2-1, with 11 bases identical to TRBD2. CDR1 and CDR2 from the germline V gene are DFQATT and SNEGSKA (reference sequence). The CDR3 sequence is 18 residues long. Trimming at V came to 0 bases and at J to 0 bases, leaving 7 bases not matched to a gene. CDR3 nucleotides: TGCAGTGCTAGAGATGGGACTAGCGGATCGAGCTCCTACAATGAGCAGTTCTTC. Its translation: CSARDGTSGSSSYNEQFF.

This clonotype was seen only a few times. The chain recombines TRBV7-2 with TRBJ1-2; D may be TRBD1 (6 bases). The CDR3 spans 16 residues. V lost 4 bases and J 0 bases, leaving 15 bases between the germline ends. Per germline, CDR1 SGHTA and CDR2 FQGNSA. In DNA, the CDR3 is TGTGCCAGCAGCTCCCCTTGGACAGAACCTAACTATGGCTACACCTTC. It encodes CASSSPWTEPNYGYTF.

The sample holds a few counts of this clonotype. Mismatch with germline at one junction end may stem from a read error. The V and J genes are TRBV6-4 and TRBJ2-7; 7 nucleotides agree with TRBD2. Germline V CDR1 and CDR2: MRHNA, SNTAGT. This CDR3 contains 15 residues. This chain's CDR3 is CASSYSTSQPYEQYF. The CDR3 DNA follows: TGTGCCAGCAGTTACTCGACTAGCCAGCCCTACGAGCAGTACTTC.

As regards this clonotype: A clone one base away is much larger, so this may be a read error. The chain employs TRBV7-2 and TRBJ2-5, with a tentative D call TRBD2 (5 bases). The CDR3 length is 14 residues. Germline lookup yields CDR1 SGHTA and CDR2 FQGNSA. The CDR3 loop reads CASSLETIQETQHF. Here the CDR3 DNA reads TGTGCCAGCAGCTTAGAGACTATCCAAGAGACCCAGCACTTC.

In DNA form, the CDR3 reads TGCGCCAGCAGCTTGGTTGAGGGGAACACTGAAGCTTTCTTT. It yields the protein CASSLVEGNTEAFF. J is TRBJ1-1 and V is TRBV5-1; D is ambiguous. Germline values: CDR1 SGHRS, CDR2 YFSETQ. Trimming removed 0 bases from V and 1 base from J, with 7 bases in between. This CDR3 is built from 14 residues.

The chain joins TRBV9 to TRBJ1-1; TRBD1 matches at 7 bases. The CDR3 is 14 amino acids. After removal of 4 bases from V and 2 bases from J, the junction contained 5 bases not matched to a gene. Germline assignment: CDR1 SGDLS and CDR2 YYNGEE. This CDR3 is CASSRGDRNTEAFF. As DNA, the CDR3 is TGTGCCAGCAGCCGTGGGGACAGAAACACTGAAGCTTTCTTT.

Only a few counts were recorded for this clonotype. This chain's CDR3 is CSARADRGRYEQYF. CDR3 DNA sequence: TGCAGTGCTAGAGCTGACAGGGGGCGTTACGAGCAGTACTTC. The chain links TRBV20-1 to TRBJ2-7, with TRBD1 matching over 10 bases. CDR3 size: 14 residues. Germline CDR1 is DFQATT and CDR2 is SNEGSKA (reference sequence). J was trimmed by 4 bases and V by 1 base; bases with no gene match: 4.

The chain joins TRBV19 to TRBJ2-5; unclear D gene. Germline CDR1 and CDR2: LNHDA and SQIVND (reference sequence). The CDR3 is made up of 14 amino acids. Trimming pared 9 bases from V and 5 bases from J, leaving 19 bases between. The CDR3 DNA follows: TGTGCCAGCAGCTTACCCTTCGGGTCGGAGACCCAGTACTTC. This translates into CASSLPFGSETQYF. The full variable domain, in which reference TRBV19 and TRBJ2-5 provide the parts outside the CDR3, is DGGITQSPKYLFRKEGQNVTLSCEQNLNHDAMYWYRQDPGQGLRLIYYSQIVNDFQKGDIAEGYSVSREKKESFPLTVTSAQKNPTAFYLCASSLPFGSETQYFGPGTRLLVL.

The CDR3 bases are TGCGCCAGCAGCCAAGGAACATCGGAAGCTTTCTTT. It encodes CASSQGTSEAFF. The chain carries TRBV4-1 and TRBJ1-1; no firm D call. Trimming cost V 1 base and J 8 bases, with 8 bases left between them. The CDR3 loop spans 12 amino acids. Germline V CDR1 and CDR2: MGHRA, YSYEKL.

This clonotype has a count of ten or more. The chain uses TRBV24-1 and TRBJ1-4, with no clear D. Trimming left V 7 bases short and J 5 bases short, with 10 bases between. This CDR3 has 13 amino acids. The germline gives CDR1 KGHDR, CDR2 SFDVKD. The CDR3 here is CATRDQVNEKLFF. The CDR3 coding sequence is TGTGCCACCAGGGATCAAGTCAATGAAAAACTGTTTTTT.

As to this clonotype: The junction departs from the called germline gene at one end, perhaps through a read error. The V and J genes are TRBV6-1 and TRBJ1-5, with a tentative D call TRBD1 (5 bases). CDR1 is MNHNS and CDR2 is SASEGT in the germline V gene. This CDR3 comprises 16 residues. CDR3: CAISRWGRESNQPQHF. CDR3 in DNA: TGTGCCATCAGTAGATGGGGCCGCGAGTCCAATCAGCCCCAGCATTTT.